The table lists the clone carrying this TCR beta chain with a count of one. Its target is not known. The CDR3 runs 12 residues. V was trimmed by 5 bases and J by 7 bases, leaving 9 bases between them. In germline, CDR1 is LGHDT, CDR2 YNNKEL (reference sequence). The data derive from a study of T cell responses to AZD1222 COVID-19 vaccine. Study findings and constraints: Among the donors, most were white British and more were female, and clonal diversity was possibly underestimated. CD4 TCRs covered the whole spike, strongest at regions 160-218 and 743-854.

Only in-frame clones appear in the TCRdb table, and some are missing; sequencing was by immunoSEQ multiplex PCR. The sample holds 75,000 to 100,000 clones, around 90% seen once. This specimen was peripheral blood, taken on day 0 of AZD1222 vaccination. This receptor was obtained from an adult in good health. The chain combines TRBV3-1 (or the pseudogene TRBV3-2) with TRBJ1-5; D not resolved. The CDR3 spells CASSASGQPQHF. CDR3 nucleotides: TGTGCCAGCAGCGCTTCCGGCCAGCCCCAGCATTTT.